This section outlines one T cell receptor beta chain sequence together with its context. The sample is drawn from a study of T cell responses to AZD1222 COVID-19 vaccine. The data were produced by immunoSEQ multiplex PCR, yet TCRdb's version contains in-frame clones alone and is incomplete. Of 160,000 or so clones detected, over 85% appear once; the ten largest clones hold 2.6%. Germline loops: CDR1 SNHLY, CDR2 FYNNEI. CDR3 length: 15 amino acids. Trimming shortened V by 4 bases and J by 0 bases, and 11 bases separated the two germline ends. The chain couples TRBV2 to TRBJ2-3, with D maybe TRBD2 (6 bases). This TCR came from an adult in good health. Sample: peripheral blood, taken on day 0 of AZD1222 vaccination. CDR3 in amino acids: CASSGGGTSTDTQYF. CDR3 coding DNA: TGTGCCAGCAGTGGGGGCGGGACTAGCACAGATACGCAGTATTTT.